These T cell receptor beta chains were read from a single sample in a study of CXCR3-negative and CXCR3-positive naive CD8 T cells. TCRdb re-called the 5' RACE reads and gives one entry per CDR3 protein, without DNA. The sample totals some 130,000 distinct CDR3 sequences; its top ten clones hold about 0.61%. Sequencing was performed on naive CXCR3+ CD8+ T cells from blood. The receptors derive from a human donor in good health. Some clones in this sample may be carry-over from other donors' samples. Both conserved end residues are part of each CDR3.

>TRBJ2-1|TRBV12-3/TRBV12-4
CASSWPSGRIPYNEQFF
>TRBJ2-5|TRBV28
CASSAGTRGLETQYF
>TRBJ2-7|TRBV29-1
CSTSGIEPYEQYF
>TRBJ2-3|TRBV25-1
CASSGPATDTQYF
>TRBJ2-4|TRBV21-1
CASSKVHVGGQGTEAAKNIQYF
>TRBJ2-7|TRBV20-1
CSARVAQRHDEQYF
>TRBJ1-5|TRBV5-5
CASSFGVGYSNQPQHF
>TRBJ2-3|TRBV29-1
CSVEYFSPLAPSTDTQYF
>TRBJ2-5|TRBV5-6
CASSLVRGPEETQYF
>TRBJ2-1|TRBV12-3/TRBV12-4
CASSREGTYNEQFF
>TRBJ1-2|TRBV27
CATIHQKGYTF
>TRBJ1-2|TRBV11-2
CASSPGMGVYGYTF
>TRBJ2-7|TRBV18
CASSPTSGAAYEQYF
>TRBJ1-5|TRBV6-6
CASSHHGENQPQHF
>TRBJ1-3|TRBV19
CASSMVLSNSGNTIYF
>TRBJ1-4|TRBV28
CASNGDGPTNEKLFF
>TRBJ2-3|TRBV5-5
CASRSGLAVTDTQYF
>TRBJ2-7|TRBV29-1
CSVDGGQGRAYEQYF
>TRBJ2-7|TRBV12-3/TRBV12-4
CASSDSYTYEQYF
>TRBJ1-1|TRBV6-5
CASSSRGGTEAFF
>TRBJ2-3|TRBV20-1
CSAGTLADSTDTQYF
>TRBJ2-7|TRBV28
CASSPRGPLSYEQYF
>TRBJ2-7|TRBV7-2
CASSSVPTYEQYF
>TRBJ1-2|TRBV12-3/TRBV12-4
CASSPADSNHGYTF
>TRBJ1-2|TRBV30
CAWSGNSYGYTF
>TRBJ1-2|TRBV14
CASSPNPPAGHYGYTF
>TRBJ1-1|TRBV10-3
CAISESPLTRVNTEAFF
>TRBJ1-1|TRBV29-1
CSVAGDTEAFF